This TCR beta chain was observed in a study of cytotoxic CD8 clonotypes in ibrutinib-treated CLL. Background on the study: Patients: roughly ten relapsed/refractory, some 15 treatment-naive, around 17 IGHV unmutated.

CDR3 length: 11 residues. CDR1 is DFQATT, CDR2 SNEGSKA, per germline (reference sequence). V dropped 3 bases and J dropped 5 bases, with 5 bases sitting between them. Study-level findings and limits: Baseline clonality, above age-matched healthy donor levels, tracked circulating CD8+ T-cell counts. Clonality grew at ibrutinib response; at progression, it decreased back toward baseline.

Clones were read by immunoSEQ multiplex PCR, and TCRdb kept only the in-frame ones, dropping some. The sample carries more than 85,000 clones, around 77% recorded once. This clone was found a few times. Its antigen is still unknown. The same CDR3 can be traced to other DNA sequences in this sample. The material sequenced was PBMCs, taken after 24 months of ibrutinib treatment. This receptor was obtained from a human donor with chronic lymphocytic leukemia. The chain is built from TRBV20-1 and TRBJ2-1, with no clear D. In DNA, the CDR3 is TGCAGTGCTAGTTCGAACAATGAGCAGTTCTTC. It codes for CSASSNNEQFF.